This TCR beta chain was documented in a study of human T cells and chemical hapten exposure. This clonotype has a count of ten or more. Sample time point: healthy volunteer bleed at 2 weeks. Total RNA extraction was carried out from unfractionated whole blood. Germline CDR1 and CDR2: SQVTM and ANQGSEA. V shed 0 bases and J shed 4 bases, with 11 bases lying between them. The length of the CDR3 is 14 residues. Via MiXCR, TCRdb re-called the RACE reads, giving one row per CDR3 protein. The table lists under 95,000 distinct CDR3 sequences, about 8.6% of them singletons. This receptor was taken from a female donor in good health. Some clones in this sample may be carry-over from other donors' samples. The sequenced sample consisted of whole blood. This chain uses TRBV29-1 with TRBJ2-3, with D unclear. The CDR3 spells CSVEDGIGPDTQYF. As DNA, the CDR3 is TGCAGCGTTGAAGATGGAATAGGGCCAGATACGCAGTATTTT.